The 4 T cell receptor beta chains below come from one sample, sequenced in a study of cytomegalovirus exposure and HLA in healthy donors. The assay was immunoSEQ multiplex PCR, and TCRdb's table has in-frame clones only and misses some. The repertoire holds about 220,000 clones, with approximately 88% as singletons. Sequencing used PBMCs. These receptors were collected from a woman in her thirties in good health and CMV-seropositive.

V and J are TRBV2 and TRBJ1-2, with D unresolved. The V end was cut by 4 bases, the J end by 7 bases, with 13 bases between. This CDR3 has 13 amino acids. Germline assignment: CDR1 SNHLY and CDR2 FYNNEI. As DNA, the CDR3 is TGTGCCAGCAGTGGAGGCAGTGCTTTTGGCTACACCTTC. As protein: CASSGGSAFGYTF.

This chain links TRBV5-1 with TRBJ2-4; 7 nucleotides line up with TRBD2. Germline V CDR1 and CDR2: SGHRS, YFSETQ. The CDR3 contains 14 residues. With 0 bases clipped from V and 5 bases from J, the junction kept 2 bases outside the gene matches. This chain's CDR3 is CASSLEAGENIQYF. Here the CDR3 DNA reads TGCGCCAGCAGCTTGGAGGCGGGAGAAAACATTCAGTACTTC.

This clone showed up just a few times. The J gene is TRBJ1-2, the V gene TRBV18; no clear D. Trimming pared 6 bases from V and 6 bases from J, leaving 11 bases between. Germline CDR1 KGHSH, CDR2 LQKENI. This CDR3 has 12 amino acids. The CDR3 DNA follows: TGTGCCAGCTCGCAGGATTTCGATGGCTACACCTTC. It is translated as CASSQDFDGYTF.

The count of this clone is one. The chain links TRBV27 to TRBJ1-1, with 8 nucleotides matching TRBD1. Germline lookup yields CDR1 MNHEY and CDR2 SMNVEV (reference sequence). The CDR3 totals 14 residues. The J segment lost 11 bases and the V segment lost 6 bases, leaving 14 bases of the junction unmatched. The CDR3 protein is CASSVYRTGLDAFF. Here the CDR3 DNA reads TGTGCCAGCAGCGTCTACAGGACAGGGCTAGACGCTTTCTTT.